The 32 T cell receptor beta chains presented below share a single source sample, sequenced in a study of lymphopenia after photon versus proton radiotherapy. Profiled with immunoSEQ multiplex PCR; TCRdb holds only in-frame clones, not every one. The sample consists of about 8,300 clones, 70% to 90% of them appearing once. The sample consisted of peripheral blood, taken from a patient treated with photon-based radiotherapy. These receptors were obtained from an elderly man with cholangiocarcinoma.

The chain is built from TRBV5-1 and TRBJ2-5; TRBD2 matches 9 bases. The CDR3 has 15 residues. The germline gives CDR1 SGHRS, CDR2 YFSETQ. Losses at the gene ends were 4 bases for V and 5 bases for J; bases not matched to a gene: 9. CDR3 residues: CASSRGLALAETQYF. The CDR3 region has the DNA TGCGCCAGCAGCCGGGGACTAGCCCTCGCGGAGACCCAGTACTTC.

The V call is TRBV10-3, the J call TRBJ2-1; D perhaps matches TRBD1 (6 bases). V lost 10 bases and J lost 5, with 12 bases in between. The CDR3 sequence is 12 residues long. Germline lookup yields CDR1 ENHRY and CDR2 SYGVKD. Here the CDR3 reads CATSRGNNEQFF. CDR3 coding DNA: TGTGCCACTTCAAGGGGGAACAATGAGCAGTTCTTC.

V gene TRBV10-1 combines with J gene TRBJ2-7; D is uncertain. The germline V and J ends were trimmed by 2 bases and 4 bases, with 6 bases remaining between them. This CDR3 has 12 residues. Germline CDR1 and CDR2: WNHNN and SYGVQD (reference sequence). The CDR3 region is CASSEDTYEQYF. The CDR3 bases are TGCGCCAGCAGTGAGGACACTTACGAGCAGTACTTC.

The chain carries TRBV4-1 and TRBJ2-5; TRBD2 agrees at 7 bases. Unmatched junction bases numbered 8, after V lost 3 bases and J lost 13 bases. CDR3 length: 12 amino acids. The germline V gene has CDR1 MGHRA and CDR2 YSYEKL. The CDR3 is CASSQAAGRRYF. CDR3 DNA sequence: TGCGCCAGCAGCCAGGCGGCCGGGAGGAGGTACTTC.

The rearrangement links TRBV28 to TRBJ2-3, with TRBD2 matching over 7 bases. The germline gives CDR1 MDHEN, CDR2 SYDVKM. The CDR3 is 13 residues long. The V segment lost 5 bases and the J segment 6 bases; nucleotides outside the gene matches: 5. CDR3 nucleotides: TGTGCCAGCAGTCGCGGGGGAGGGGATACGCAGTATTTT. This codes for CASSRGGGDTQYF.

The V and J genes are TRBV7-8 and TRBJ2-3; 11 bases are a match to TRBD2. CDR3 size: 18 residues. Germline CDR1 reads SGHVS; CDR2 reads FQNEAQ. The V gene end was trimmed by 2 bases and the J gene end by 2 bases; junction bases not matched to a gene: 9. The CDR3 nucleotides read TGTGCCAGCAGCTTACCCACCGCTAGCGGGGGGAACACAGATACGCAGTATTTT. This gives the protein CASSLPTASGGNTDTQYF.

This clone was recorded only once. The rearrangement joins TRBV5-1 to TRBJ1-2; 8 bases are shared with TRBD1. CDR1 and CDR2 from the germline V gene are SGHRS and YFSETQ. J gave up 2 bases and V 3 bases, and 6 bases lay outside the gene matches. The CDR3 spans 15 residues. DNA of the CDR3: TGCGCCAGCAGCTCCCAGGGGGCTGGGAACTATGGCTACACCTTC. Encoded protein: CASSSQGAGNYGYTF.

This chain uses TRBV2 with TRBJ1-1; 8 bases match TRBD1. There are 15 residues in the CDR3. The germline gives CDR1 SNHLY, CDR2 FYNNEI. V shed 2 bases, J shed 1 base, and the junction held 3 bases outside the gene matches. CDR3 residues: CASSELGQENTEAFF. In nucleotides, the CDR3 is TGTGCCAGCAGTGAATTGGGACAGGAGAACACTGAAGCTTTCTTT.

J is TRBJ1-1 and V is TRBV1. TRBV1 is marked as a pseudogene. The CDR3 contains 16 residues. CDR3 sequence: CTSSQEPMSRKTEAFF. CDR3 bases: TGCACCAGCAGCCAAGAACCGATGAGTAGAAAAACTGAAGCTTTCTTT.

This clone was observed a few times. V is TRBV11-3 and J is TRBJ2-7; 10 positions match TRBD1. V lost 6 bases to trimming and J lost 5 bases; unmatched junction nucleotides: 4. The CDR3 loop spans 13 amino acids. The germline gives CDR1 SGHNT, CDR2 YENEEA. The CDR3 DNA sequence: TGTGCCAGCAGTCCGGACAGGGGGGACGAGCAGTACTTC. Amino acid sequence: CASSPDRGDEQYF.

The chain couples TRBV6-6 to TRBJ2-7; possible D gene TRBD1, 6 bases. In germline, CDR1 is MNHNY, CDR2 SVGAGI (reference sequence). This CDR3 contains 16 residues. Trimming stripped 6 bases from V and 2 bases from J, with 20 bases between. The CDR3 loop reads CASRTQGSFVPYEQYF. The CDR3, as DNA: TGTGCCAGCAGGACACAGGGCTCCTTTGTACCCTACGAGCAGTACTTC.

The chain recombines TRBV27 with TRBJ2-7; 9 bases line up with TRBD1. This CDR3 is built from 15 residues. The ends lost 3 bases at V and 1 base at J; junction bases unmatched: 4. From germline, CDR1 is MNHEY and CDR2 SMNVEV (reference sequence). CDR3 sequence reads: CASSFWDRVSYEQYF. Written as DNA, the CDR3 is TGTGCCAGCAGTTTCTGGGACAGGGTGTCCTACGAGCAGTACTTC.

This chain joins TRBV18 and TRBJ2-1, with D unresolved. This CDR3 comprises 11 residues. The ends were cut back, 5 bases at V and 4 bases at J, with 3 bases in the middle. The germline V gene has CDR1 KGHSH and CDR2 LQKENI. The CDR3 sequence: CASSAYNEQFF. DNA for the CDR3: TGTGCCAGCTCAGCTTACAATGAGCAGTTCTTC.

The J gene is TRBJ2-1, the V gene TRBV5-1; unclear D gene. The germline gives CDR1 SGHRS, CDR2 YFSETQ. The CDR3 contains 13 residues. V gave up 4 bases and J gave up 8 bases, with 13 bases separating them. The CDR3 bases are TGCGCCAGCAGCGGCACAGTCCGCCATGAGCAGTTCTTC. Translating it yields CASSGTVRHEQFF.

The chain links TRBV7-2 to TRBJ1-4; 11 bases map to TRBD1. Germline V gives CDR1 SGHTA, CDR2 FQGNSA. This CDR3 comprises 16 residues. J lost 7 bases, V lost 5 bases, and 9 bases had no gene match. CDR3 protein: CASSRPSGTGGEKLFF. The CDR3 nucleotides are TGTGCCAGCAGCCGGCCCTCCGGGACAGGGGGTGAAAAACTGTTTTTT.

The chain uses TRBV5-5 and TRBJ1-4; D is undetermined. The CDR3 has 13 amino acids. Germline loops: CDR1 SGHKS, CDR2 YYEKEE (reference sequence). Trimming pared 7 bases from V and 8 bases from J, leaving 15 bases between. The CDR3 sequence: CASSIGDYEKLFF. Written as DNA, the CDR3 is TGTGCCAGCTCTATCGGCGACTACGAAAAACTGTTTTTT.

The genes are TRBV6-6 and TRBJ1-1; 7 bases align to TRBD1. This CDR3 is 15 amino acids long. The germline V gene encodes CDR1 MNHNY and CDR2 SVGAGI (reference sequence). Unmatched junction bases numbered 9, after V lost 5 bases and J lost 3 bases. The DNA for the CDR3 is TGTGCCAGCAGTCGTAACAGGGGTGGGGACACTGAAGCTTTCTTT. It codes for CASSRNRGGDTEAFF.

The chain has TRBV28 and TRBJ2-5, with D perhaps being TRBD1 or TRBD2 (5 bases each). The CDR3 sequence is 16 residues long. CDR1 is MDHEN, CDR2 SYDVKM, per germline. The V and J ends lost 3 bases and 1 base respectively, with 15 bases between them. CDR3 sequence: CASSLGLSTSQETQYF. In DNA form, the CDR3 reads TGTGCCAGCAGTTTGGGGCTCAGCACTAGCCAAGAGACCCAGTACTTC.

The V and J genes are TRBV6-1 and TRBJ1-1, with 7 bases matching TRBD1. CDR3 size: 14 residues. Looked up from germline, CDR1 is MNHNS and CDR2 is SASEGT. V was clipped by 10 bases and J by 1 base; unmatched bases: 9. CDR3 loop: CATGTGTANTEAFF. In nucleotides, the CDR3 is TGTGCCACCGGTACAGGGACAGCGAACACTGAAGCTTTCTTT.

CDR3: CASSEGQPSSNYGYTF. The CDR3 DNA reads as TGTGCCAGCAGTGAGGGACAGCCCTCATCTAACTATGGCTACACCTTC. V gene TRBV6-1 combines with J gene TRBJ1-2, with TRBD1 matching over 7 bases. Per germline, CDR1 MNHNS and CDR2 SASEGT. CDR3 length equals 16 residues. The junction had 7 bases not matched to a gene; V was cut back by 3 bases and J by 0 bases.

V and J are TRBV19 and TRBJ1-1; TRBD1 matches 7 bases. Germline lookup yields CDR1 LNHDA and CDR2 SQIVND (reference sequence). J was trimmed by 4 bases and V by 8 bases; bases with no gene match: 7. There are 13 residues in the CDR3. CDR3 amino acids: CASSQGIGTEAFF. CDR3 bases: TGTGCCAGTTCACAGGGGATTGGCACTGAAGCTTTCTTT.

DNA for the CDR3: TGTGCCAGCAGCAAGGACACGCTCAATGGCTACACCTTC. This translates into CASSKDTLNGYTF. The chain joins TRBV7-9 to TRBJ1-2, with D tentatively TRBD1 (5 bases). Looked up from germline, CDR1 is SEHNR and CDR2 is FQNEAQ (reference sequence). V was trimmed by 5 bases and J by 6 bases, leaving 13 bases between them. CDR3 length: 13 residues.

The CDR3, as DNA: TGTGCCAGCAGCGTAGCGGGACTGAACACTGAAGCTTTCTTT. As protein: CASSVAGLNTEAFF. The chain is built from TRBV9 and TRBJ1-1; D might be TRBD1 (5 bases). This CDR3 has 14 residues. The germline V gene encodes CDR1 SGDLS and CDR2 YYNGEE. Trimming left V 0 bases short and J 0 bases short, with 6 bases between. The whole variable domain, filled in from reference TRBV9 and TRBJ1-1, reads DSGVTQTPKHLITATGQRVTLRCSPRSGDLSVYWYQQSLDQGLQFLIQYYNGEERAKGNILERFSAQQFPDLHSELNLSSLELGDSALYFCASSVAGLNTEAFFGQGTRLTVV.

The genes are TRBV29-1 and TRBJ2-2, with TRBD2 matching 10 bases. The ends lost 7 bases at V and 1 base at J; junction bases unmatched: 0. There are 13 residues in the CDR3. Germline V gives CDR1 SQVTM, CDR2 ANQGSEA. The CDR3 here is CSASGGNTGELFF. The CDR3 DNA reads as TGCAGCGCTAGCGGGGGGAACACCGGGGAGCTGTTTTTT.

The chain links TRBV2 to TRBJ2-7; D may correspond to TRBD1 or TRBD2 (6 bases each). Germline values: CDR1 SNHLY, CDR2 FYNNEI. The CDR3 has 14 residues. V lost 7 bases, J lost 4 bases, and 17 bases lay in between. As DNA, the CDR3 is TGTGCCAGCAACTCACAGGGACTTTTTTACGAGCAGTACTTC. Encoded protein: CASNSQGLFYEQYF.

The V and J genes are TRBV14 and TRBJ2-1; 7 nucleotides align to TRBD1. CDR3 length equals 13 residues. J lost 9 bases, V lost 4 bases, and 6 bases had no gene match. Germline V gives CDR1 SGHDN, CDR2 FVKESK. The CDR3 loop is CASSRDRATEQFF. The CDR3 DNA reads TGTGCCAGCAGCCGGGACAGAGCGACTGAGCAGTTCTTC.

The J gene is TRBJ2-5, the V gene TRBV15; D may be TRBD1 or TRBD2 (5 bases each). The CDR3 totals 16 residues. The germline gives CDR1 LNHNV, CDR2 YYDKDF (reference sequence). V was trimmed by 1 base and J by 4 bases, leaving 16 bases between them. The CDR3 region is CATSRGGIRVGETQYF. The DNA of the CDR3 is TGTGCCACCAGCAGAGGGGGGATCAGAGTAGGAGAGACCCAGTACTTC.

V and J are TRBV10-3 and TRBJ1-1, with D perhaps TRBD1 (5 bases). This CDR3 comprises 14 residues. Germline V CDR1 and CDR2: ENHRY, SYGVKD. Trimming took off 6 bases at V and 2 bases at J, with 13 bases between the two ends. The CDR3 is CAIREGMGNTEAFF. CDR3 DNA sequence: TGTGCCATCAGAGAGGGGATGGGAAACACTGAAGCTTTCTTT.

There are a few counts of this clone. The gene calls are TRBV5-1 and TRBJ1-1, with 7 bases that match TRBD1. Germline V lookup: CDR1 SGHRS, CDR2 YFSETQ. The CDR3 extends over 13 amino acids. Unmatched junction bases numbered 6, after V lost 4 bases and J lost 6 bases. The CDR3 is CASSVGTAAEAFF. The CDR3 region has the DNA TGCGCCAGCAGCGTTGGGACAGCGGCTGAAGCTTTCTTT.

The chain couples TRBV7-8 to TRBJ2-4; 7 nucleotides match TRBD1. Germline CDR1 reads SGHVS; CDR2 reads FQNEAQ. J gave up 3 bases and V 1 base, and 0 bases lay outside the gene matches. This CDR3 region has 14 residues. The CDR3 loop reads CASSLGDSKNIQYF. The CDR3, as DNA: TGTGCCAGCAGCTTAGGGGACAGCAAAAACATTCAGTACTTC.

This clone has only one observation. The gene calls are TRBV7-2 and TRBJ1-6; D unresolved. V was pared by 3 bases and J by 7 bases, with 10 bases between. Germline lookup yields CDR1 SGHTA and CDR2 FQGNSA. The CDR3 is made up of 14 amino acids. The CDR3 DNA follows: TGTGCCAGCAGCTTGGAGAGGAGAAATTCACCCCTCCACTTT. This translates into CASSLERRNSPLHF. The entire variable domain, with the rest obtained from reference TRBV7-2 and TRBJ1-6, is as follows: GAGVSQSPSNKVTEKGKDVELRCDPISGHTALYWYRQSLGQGLEFLIYFQGNSAPDKSGLPSDRFSAERTGGSVSTLTIQRTQQEDSAVYLCASSLERRNSPLHFGNGTRLTVT.

The chain combines TRBV21-1 with TRBJ1-5; no check of the table's D call, TRBD1, against the DNA was made. TRBV21-1 counts as a pseudogene. The CDR3 has 15 amino acids. The CDR3 sequence: CASSKAGTGNQPQHF. In nucleotides, the CDR3 is TGTGCCAGCAGCAAGGCAGGTACGGGCAATCAGCCCCAGCATTTT.